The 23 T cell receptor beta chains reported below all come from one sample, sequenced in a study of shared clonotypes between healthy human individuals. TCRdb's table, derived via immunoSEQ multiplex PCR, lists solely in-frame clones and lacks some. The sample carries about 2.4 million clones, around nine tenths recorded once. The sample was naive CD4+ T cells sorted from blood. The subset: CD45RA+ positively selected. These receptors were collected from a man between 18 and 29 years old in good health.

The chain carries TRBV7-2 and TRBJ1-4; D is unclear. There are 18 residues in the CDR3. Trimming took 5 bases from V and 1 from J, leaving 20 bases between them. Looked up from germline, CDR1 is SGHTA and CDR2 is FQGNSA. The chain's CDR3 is CASSPQVEVHGTNEKLFF. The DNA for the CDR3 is TGTGCCAGCAGCCCCCAGGTTGAGGTGCATGGAACTAATGAAAAACTGTTTTTT.

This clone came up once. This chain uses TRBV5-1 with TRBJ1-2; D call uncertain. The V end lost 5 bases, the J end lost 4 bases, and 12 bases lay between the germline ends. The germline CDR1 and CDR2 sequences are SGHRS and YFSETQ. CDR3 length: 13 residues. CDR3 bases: TGCGCCAGCAGTGTAGACGGAACCTATGGCTACACCTTC. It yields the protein CASSVDGTYGYTF. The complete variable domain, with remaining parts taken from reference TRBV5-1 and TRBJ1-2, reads KAGVTQTPRYLIKTRGQQVTLSCSPISGHRSVSWYQQTPGQGLQFLFEYFSETQRNKGNFPGRFSGRQFSNSRSEMNVSTLELGDSALYLCASSVDGTYGYTFGSGTRLTVV.

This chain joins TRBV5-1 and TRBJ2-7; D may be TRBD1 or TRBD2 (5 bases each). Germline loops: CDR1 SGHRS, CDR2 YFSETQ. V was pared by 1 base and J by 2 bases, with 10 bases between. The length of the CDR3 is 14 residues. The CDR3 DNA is TGCGCCAGCAGCTTGACAGGAGGTACCTACGAGCAGTACTTC. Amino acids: CASSLTGGTYEQYF.

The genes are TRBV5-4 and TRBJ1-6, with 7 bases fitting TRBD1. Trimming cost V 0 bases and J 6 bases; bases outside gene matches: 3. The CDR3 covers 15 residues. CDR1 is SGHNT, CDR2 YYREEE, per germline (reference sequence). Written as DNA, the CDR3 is TGTGCCAGCAGCTTGGAGACAGGGAGTAATTCACCCCTCCACTTT. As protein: CASSLETGSNSPLHF.

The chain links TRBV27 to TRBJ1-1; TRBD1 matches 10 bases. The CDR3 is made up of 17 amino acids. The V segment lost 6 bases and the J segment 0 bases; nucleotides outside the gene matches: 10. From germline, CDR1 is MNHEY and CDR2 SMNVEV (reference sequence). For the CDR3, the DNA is TGTGCCAGCAGCCGAGACAGGGGGCAGAAGGTGAACACTGAAGCTTTCTTT. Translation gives CASSRDRGQKVNTEAFF.

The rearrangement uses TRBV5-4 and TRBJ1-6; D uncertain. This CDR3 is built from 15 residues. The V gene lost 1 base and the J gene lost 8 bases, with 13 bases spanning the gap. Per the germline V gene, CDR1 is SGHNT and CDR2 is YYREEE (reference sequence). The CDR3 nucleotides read TGTGCCAGCAGCTTGTCTCGGGAGAGGGATTCACCCCTCCACTTT. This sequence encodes CASSLSRERDSPLHF.

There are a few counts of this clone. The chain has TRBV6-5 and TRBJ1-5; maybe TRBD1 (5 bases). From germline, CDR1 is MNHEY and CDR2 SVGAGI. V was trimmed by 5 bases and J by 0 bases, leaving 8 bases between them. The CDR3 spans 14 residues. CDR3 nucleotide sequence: TGTGCCAGCAGTATGACAGATAGCAATCAGCCCCAGCATTTT. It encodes CASSMTDSNQPQHF.

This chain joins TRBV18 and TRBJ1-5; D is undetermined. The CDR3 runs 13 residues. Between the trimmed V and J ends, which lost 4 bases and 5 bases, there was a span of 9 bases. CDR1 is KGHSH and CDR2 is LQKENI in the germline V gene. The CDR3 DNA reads TGTGCCAGCTCACGTTCCTCGGATCAGCCCCAGCATTTT. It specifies CASSRSSDQPQHF.

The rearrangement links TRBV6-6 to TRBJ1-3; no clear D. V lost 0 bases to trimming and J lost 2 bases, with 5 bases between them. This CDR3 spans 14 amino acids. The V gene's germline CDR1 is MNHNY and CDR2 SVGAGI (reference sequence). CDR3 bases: TGTGCCAGCAGTTACTCCTTAGCTGGAAACACCATATATTTT. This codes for CASSYSLAGNTIYF.

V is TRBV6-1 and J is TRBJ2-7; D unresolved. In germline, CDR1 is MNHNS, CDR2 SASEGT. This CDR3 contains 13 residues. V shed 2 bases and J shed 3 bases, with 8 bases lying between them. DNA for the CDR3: TGTGCCAGCAGTGAACGGGTCTACTACGAGCAGTACTTC. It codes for CASSERVYYEQYF.

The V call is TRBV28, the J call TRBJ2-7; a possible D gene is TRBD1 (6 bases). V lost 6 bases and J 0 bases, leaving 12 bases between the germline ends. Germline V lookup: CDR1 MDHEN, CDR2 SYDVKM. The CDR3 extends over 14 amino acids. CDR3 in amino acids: CASRRGGLSYEQYF. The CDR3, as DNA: TGTGCCAGCAGGCGAGGGGGTCTCTCCTACGAGCAGTACTTC. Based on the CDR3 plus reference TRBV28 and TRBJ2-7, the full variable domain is DVKVTQSSRYLVKRTGEKVFLECVQDMDHENMFWYRQDPGLGLRLIYFSYDVKMKEKGDIPEGYSVSREKKERFSLILESASTNQTSMYLCASRRGGLSYEQYFGPGTRLTVT.

CDR3 coding DNA: TGTGCCAGCAGCTTAAGTGGAGCGGGAGGTTTGAAGACCCAGTACTTC. Protein sequence: CASSLSGAGGLKTQYF. V is TRBV7-2 and J is TRBJ2-5; TRBD2 matches at 9 bases. This CDR3 has 16 amino acids. The V gene's germline CDR1 is SGHTA and CDR2 FQGNSA. Unmatched junction bases numbered 10, after V lost 2 bases and J lost 6 bases.

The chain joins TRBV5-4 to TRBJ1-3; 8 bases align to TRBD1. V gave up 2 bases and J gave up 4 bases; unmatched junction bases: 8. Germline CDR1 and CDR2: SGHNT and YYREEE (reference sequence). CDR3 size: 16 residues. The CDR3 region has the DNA TGTGCCAGCAGCTTTGGGGCAGGGGGCTTAGGAAACACCATATATTTT. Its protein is CASSFGAGGLGNTIYF.

The CDR3 loop is CASCRTGGYEQYF. Here the CDR3 DNA reads TGTGCCAGCTGCCGGACAGGGGGTTACGAGCAGTACTTC. The rearrangement joins TRBV6-5 to TRBJ2-7; 10 bases match TRBD1. This CDR3 comprises 13 residues. The ends lost 8 bases at V and 4 bases at J; junction bases unmatched: 5. The germline gives CDR1 MNHEY, CDR2 SVGAGI.

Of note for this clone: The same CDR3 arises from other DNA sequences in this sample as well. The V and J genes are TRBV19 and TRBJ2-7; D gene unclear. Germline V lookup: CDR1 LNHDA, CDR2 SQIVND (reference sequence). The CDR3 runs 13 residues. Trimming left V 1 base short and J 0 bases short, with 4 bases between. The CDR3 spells CASSIGGSYEQYF. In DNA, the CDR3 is TGTGCCAGTAGTATAGGAGGCTCCTACGAGCAGTACTTC.

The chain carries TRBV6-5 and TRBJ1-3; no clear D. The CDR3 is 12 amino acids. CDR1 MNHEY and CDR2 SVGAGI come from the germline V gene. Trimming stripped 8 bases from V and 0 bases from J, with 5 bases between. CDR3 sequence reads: CASRFSGNTIYF. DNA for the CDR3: TGTGCCAGCCGGTTCTCTGGAAACACCATATATTTT.

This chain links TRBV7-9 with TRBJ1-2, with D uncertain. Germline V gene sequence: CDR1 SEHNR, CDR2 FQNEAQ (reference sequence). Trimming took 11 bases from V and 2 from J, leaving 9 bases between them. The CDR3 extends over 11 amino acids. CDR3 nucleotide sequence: TGTGCCCTCGGGCAGAACTATGGCTACACCTTC. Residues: CALGQNYGYTF.

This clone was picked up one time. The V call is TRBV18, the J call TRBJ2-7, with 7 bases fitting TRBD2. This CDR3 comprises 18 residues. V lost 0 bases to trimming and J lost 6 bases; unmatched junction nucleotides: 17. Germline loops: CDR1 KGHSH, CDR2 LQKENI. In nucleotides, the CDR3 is TGTGCCAGCTCACCACCAATTGGGCGGGGGACGGGGTCTGGCGAGCAGTACTTC. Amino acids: CASSPPIGRGTGSGEQYF.

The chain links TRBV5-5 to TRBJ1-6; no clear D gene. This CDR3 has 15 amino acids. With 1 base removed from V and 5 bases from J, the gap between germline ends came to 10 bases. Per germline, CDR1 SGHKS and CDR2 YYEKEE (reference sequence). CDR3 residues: CASSLIWSNNSPLHF. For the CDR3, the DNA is TGTGCCAGCAGCTTGATCTGGAGTAATAATTCACCCCTCCACTTT.

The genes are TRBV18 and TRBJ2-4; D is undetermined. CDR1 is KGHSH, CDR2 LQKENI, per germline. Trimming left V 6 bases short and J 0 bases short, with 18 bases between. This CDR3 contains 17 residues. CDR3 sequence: CASSLSGQCLAKNIQYF. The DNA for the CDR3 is TGTGCCAGCTCGCTCTCCGGGCAGTGCCTAGCCAAAAACATTCAGTACTTC.

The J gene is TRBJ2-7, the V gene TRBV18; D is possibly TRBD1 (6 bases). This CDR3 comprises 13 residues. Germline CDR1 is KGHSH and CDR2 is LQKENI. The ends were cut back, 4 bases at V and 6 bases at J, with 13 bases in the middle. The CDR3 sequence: CASSQAGVSEQYF. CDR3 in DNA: TGTGCCAGCTCACAGGCAGGGGTCTCCGAGCAGTACTTC.

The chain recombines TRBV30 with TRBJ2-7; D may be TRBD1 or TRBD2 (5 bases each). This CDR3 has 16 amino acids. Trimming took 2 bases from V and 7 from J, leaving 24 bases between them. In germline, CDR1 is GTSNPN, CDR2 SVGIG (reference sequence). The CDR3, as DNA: TGTGCCTGGAGTCCCAAGGGGACGGTGATAGATCGGGAGCAGTACTTC. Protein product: CAWSPKGTVIDREQYF. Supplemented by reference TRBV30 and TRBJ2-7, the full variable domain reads SQTIHQWPATLVQPVGSPLSLECTVEGTSNPNLYWYRQAAGRGLQLLFYSVGIGQISSEVPQNLSASRPQDRQFILSSKKLLLSDSGFYLCAWSPKGTVIDREQYFGPGTRLTVT.

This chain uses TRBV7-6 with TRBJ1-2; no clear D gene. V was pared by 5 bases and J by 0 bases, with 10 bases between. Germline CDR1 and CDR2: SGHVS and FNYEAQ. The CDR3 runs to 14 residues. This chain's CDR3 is CASSASVTNYGYTF. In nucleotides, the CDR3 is TGTGCCAGCAGCGCATCAGTCACTAACTATGGCTACACCTTC. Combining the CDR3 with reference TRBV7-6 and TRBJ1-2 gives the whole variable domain GAGVSQSPRYKVTKRGQDVALRCDPISGHVSLYWYRQALGQGPEFLTYFNYEAQQDKSGLPNDRFSAERPEGSISTLTIQRTEQRDSAMYRCASSASVTNYGYTFGSGTRLTVV.